Listed here is a single T cell receptor beta chain. Clones were read by immunoSEQ multiplex PCR, and TCRdb kept only the in-frame ones, dropping some. The table records 95,000 to 150,000 clones, 70% to 90% of them present only once. These data originate in a study of control samples from healthy donors and cancer patients. The sequence derives from a middle-aged man in good health. Sequencing used blood.

The CDR3 here is CASSQDPTGRDYGYTF. Written as DNA, the CDR3 is TGCGCCAGCAGCCAAGATCCGACAGGGAGGGACTATGGCTACACCTTC. The chain couples TRBV4-3 to TRBJ1-2, with 7 bases aligning to TRBD1. This CDR3 spans 16 amino acids. The germline CDR1 and CDR2 sequences are LGHNA and YSLEER. V lost 0 bases, J lost 3 bases, and 7 bases stayed unmatched.